The TCR beta chain described here comes from a study of Ad26.COV2.S vaccination and SARS-CoV-2 variants. Study conclusions and caveats: Greater spike-specific TCR breadth was seen in vaccine recipients than in placebo recipients. TCR breadth and depth estimates may have understated total T cell responses.

The assay was immunoSEQ multiplex PCR, and TCRdb's table has in-frame clones only and misses some. The sample has 350,000 to 400,000 clones, approximately 86% seen once. Treatment described: about 20 received Ad26.COV2.S at low or high dose, single or two shots; roughly 5 received placebo; per-sample allocation not given. Samples came from day 63 after the first vaccine or placebo injection. Germline V gene lookup returns CDR1 GTSNPN and CDR2 SVGIG (reference sequence). V was shortened by 4 bases and J by 2 bases, with 11 bases between the two germline ends. CDR3 length: 13 residues. Concerning this clone: Its matching antigen is unknown.

The rearrangement uses TRBV30 and TRBJ1-1; a weak D match, TRBD1 (5 bases). The sequencing used peripheral blood, collected in a trial of Ad26.COV2.S vaccine versus placebo. The clonotype originates from a person between 18 and 65 years old who received the Ad26.COV2.S COVID-19 vaccine or a placebo. CDR3 region: CAWTGGYNTEAFF. The DNA of the CDR3 is TGTGCCTGGACCGGGGGATACAACACTGAAGCTTTCTTT.